The T cell receptor beta chain under discussion was sequenced for a study of cytotoxic CD8 clonotypes in ibrutinib-treated CLL. The overall study: After a median of about six years, roughly 15 patients stayed remitted and 12 progressed; responses had been partial in roughly 25 and complete in 2. Response specimens were obtained following a median treatment duration of around 12 months, with a range of 6 to 36. Average yields of around 260,000 productive templates and tens of thousands of productive rearrangements characterized the samples.

Sequenced by immunoSEQ multiplex PCR; TCRdb stores in-frame clones only, minus some. This sample yields about 140,000 clones, of which around 82% are seen a single time; around 7.6% belongs to the top ten. Germline V gene lookup returns CDR1 LNHDA and CDR2 SQIVND (reference sequence). V was pared by 3 bases and J by 6 bases, with 9 bases between. The CDR3 extends over 14 amino acids. The study's findings and limits: Patients showed higher baseline clonality than age-matched healthy donors, and it tracked circulating CD8+ T-cell counts.

Worth noting for this clone: No antigen is known for it.

This sequence was found in a human donor with chronic lymphocytic leukemia. The chain employs TRBV19 and TRBJ1-6; tentatively, D is TRBD1 (6 bases). The material sequenced was PBMCs, taken after 36 months of ibrutinib treatment. CDR3 nucleotide sequence: TGTGCCAGTAGTATGACAGGTCTTAATTCACCCCTCCACTTT. Translating it yields CASSMTGLNSPLHF.